One sample yielded the 26 T cell receptor beta chains listed below, sequenced in a study of cytomegalovirus exposure and HLA in healthy donors. The repertoire was sequenced with immunoSEQ multiplex PCR; TCRdb's copy has only in-frame clones and lacks some. Of roughly 80,000 clones listed, about nine tenths are singletons. Sequencing used PBMCs. Source of these receptors: a young man in good health and CMV-seronegative.

This chain joins TRBV11-2 and TRBJ2-2; a possible D gene is TRBD2 (6 bases). Trimming cost V 4 bases and J 7 bases, with 13 bases left between them. Per germline, CDR1 SGHAT and CDR2 FQNNGV. This CDR3 region has 14 residues. In nucleotides, the CDR3 is TGTGCCAGCAGCTCGAGACTAGTGGTCGGGGAGCTGTTTTTT. This encodes CASSSRLVVGELFF.

This chain links TRBV7-3 with TRBJ2-2; no reliable D call. This CDR3 contains 14 residues. The V gene lost 1 base and the J gene lost 1 base, with 4 bases spanning the gap. Germline values: CDR1 SGHTA, CDR2 FQGTGA. Written as DNA, the CDR3 is TGTGCCAGCAGCTTAAGCAGGAACACCGGGGAGCTGTTTTTT. It codes for CASSLSRNTGELFF.

The chain combines TRBV5-4 with TRBJ2-1, with 7 bases identical to TRBD1. CDR1 SGHNT and CDR2 YYREEE come from the germline V gene (reference sequence). V gave up 4 bases and J gave up 8 bases; unmatched junction bases: 18. The CDR3 runs 17 residues. DNA of the CDR3: TGTGCCAGCAGCGAGATACCAGGGGGAGATGTACTGGATGAGCAGTTCTTC. As protein: CASSEIPGGDVLDEQFF.

This chain links TRBV2 with TRBJ1-4, with TRBD1 as a possible D gene (5 bases). Looked up from germline, CDR1 is SNHLY and CDR2 is FYNNEI. V gave up 7 bases and J gave up 10 bases, with 13 bases separating them. The CDR3 runs to 12 residues. DNA for the CDR3: TGTGCCAGCAAAGGGGCCGCTGGAAAACTGTTTTTT. Amino acids: CASKGAAGKLFF. The variable domain in full, with the rest retrieved from reference TRBV2 and TRBJ1-4, is EPEVTQTPSHQVTQMGQEVILRCVPISNHLYFYWYRQILGQKVEFLVSFYNNEISEKSEIFDDQFSVERPDGSNFTLKIRSTKLEDSAMYFCASKGAAGKLFFGSGTQLSVL.

This chain joins TRBV7-8 and TRBJ2-7; perhaps TRBD2 as D (5 bases). The CDR3 spans 14 residues. V was pared by 5 bases and J by 2 bases, with 13 bases between. Germline CDR1 is SGHVS and CDR2 is FQNEAQ. The CDR3 bases are TGTGCCAGCAGCGGCTTCTCCGGGGCCTACGAGCAGTACTTC. It specifies CASSGFSGAYEQYF.

The rearrangement uses TRBV28 and TRBJ1-2; D not resolved. Per germline, CDR1 MDHEN and CDR2 SYDVKM. This CDR3 has 14 amino acids. Deletions cut 3 bases from V and 8 bases from J, with 16 bases between. Here the CDR3 reads CASSFYLDAGGYTF. Here the CDR3 DNA reads TGTGCCAGCAGTTTCTACCTGGATGCCGGGGGCTACACCTTC.

The chain links TRBV10-2 to TRBJ2-3; 11 nucleotides match TRBD2. The CDR3 has 18 residues. Germline V gene sequence: CDR1 WSHSY, CDR2 SAAADI. J lost 0 bases, V lost 5 bases, and 10 bases had no gene match. CDR3 coding DNA: TGCGCCAGCAGTTATAGCGGGGGGGCAACTTCTAGCACAGATACGCAGTATTTT. This sequence encodes CASSYSGGATSSTDTQYF.

The rearrangement links TRBV5-1 to TRBJ2-1; TRBD2 aligns across 10 bases. Germline V lookup: CDR1 SGHRS, CDR2 YFSETQ. The V gene end was trimmed by 3 bases and the J gene end by 4 bases; junction bases not matched to a gene: 7. The CDR3 spans 16 residues. Here the CDR3 reads CASSSASGGPYNEQFF. DNA of the CDR3: TGCGCCAGCAGCTCCGCTAGCGGGGGCCCGTACAATGAGCAGTTCTTC. Full variable domain (missing parts from reference TRBV5-1 and TRBJ2-1): KAGVTQTPRYLIKTRGQQVTLSCSPISGHRSVSWYQQTPGQGLQFLFEYFSETQRNKGNFPGRFSGRQFSNSRSEMNVSTLELGDSALYLCASSSASGGPYNEQFFGPGTRLTVL.

The genes are TRBV6-5 and TRBJ2-1; weak D call: TRBD1 (5 bases). There are 14 residues in the CDR3. The V end lost 7 bases, the J end lost 2 bases, and 12 bases lay between the germline ends. Germline V CDR1 and CDR2: MNHEY, SVGAGI. CDR3: CASTTRDTYNEQFF. CDR3 nucleotide sequence: TGTGCCAGCACCACCAGGGATACCTACAATGAGCAGTTCTTC.

CDR3 sequence (DNA): TGCGCCAGCAGTCCTGGGAGGGGAAACACTGAAGCTTTCTTT. Its protein product is CASSPGRGNTEAFF. The chain links TRBV5-1 to TRBJ1-1; a possible D gene is TRBD1 (5 bases). V was trimmed by 5 bases and J by 2 bases, leaving 13 bases between them. The germline gives CDR1 SGHRS, CDR2 YFSETQ. This CDR3 is built from 14 residues.

V and J are TRBV28 and TRBJ1-6; the match to TRBD1 covers 8 bases. After removal of 6 bases from V and 7 bases from J, the junction contained 11 bases not matched to a gene. The length of the CDR3 is 16 residues. Germline lookup yields CDR1 MDHEN and CDR2 SYDVKM. The CDR3 DNA reads TGTGCCAGCAGCCTCAGGGGGCGCAAAAACAATTCACCCCTCCACTTT. Amino acids: CASSLRGRKNNSPLHF.

This chain joins TRBV27 and TRBJ2-2, with TRBD2 matching over 9 bases. Unmatched junction bases numbered 5, after V lost 5 bases and J lost 1 base. The CDR3 extends over 16 amino acids. The germline V gene has CDR1 MNHEY and CDR2 SMNVEV (reference sequence). In DNA, the CDR3 is TGTGCCAGCAGTCCCCGACTAGCGGTGAACACCGGGGAGCTGTTTTTT. Residues: CASSPRLAVNTGELFF.

V gene TRBV27 combines with J gene TRBJ1-1; the D is unclear. V was cut by 4 bases and J by 5 bases, with 29 bases left in between. Germline CDR1 and CDR2: MNHEY and SMNVEV (reference sequence). The CDR3 is 19 residues long. The CDR3 spells CASSSAPRHLAAIPTEAFF. CDR3 DNA: TGTGCCAGCAGTTCAGCCCCAAGACACTTAGCGGCCATACCTACTGAAGCTTTCTTT.

The chain recombines TRBV7-9 with TRBJ1-2; a possible D gene is TRBD1 (6 bases). V was pared by 1 base and J by 3 bases, with 21 bases between. The CDR3 covers 18 residues. Germline loops: CDR1 SEHNR, CDR2 FQNEAQ (reference sequence). The CDR3, as DNA: TGTGCCAGCAGCTTAGTCGGGGGGCTCCTGCTAGTAGACTATGGCTACACCTTC. The encoded protein is CASSLVGGLLLVDYGYTF.

This clone was seen just once. J is TRBJ2-3 and V is TRBV14; 7 bases fit TRBD2. Per the germline V gene, CDR1 is SGHDN and CDR2 is FVKESK. J was trimmed by 6 bases and V by 4 bases; bases with no gene match: 7. The CDR3 length is 14 residues. The CDR3, as DNA: TGTGCCAGCAGCCCCCGGGGGGTAGCGGATACGCAGTATTTT. Translated: CASSPRGVADTQYF.

The rearrangement links TRBV10-2 to TRBJ1-3; no definite D call. V lost 3 bases to trimming and J lost 2 bases, with 11 bases between them. The CDR3 runs to 15 residues. Per the germline V gene, CDR1 is WSHSY and CDR2 is SAAADI. The CDR3 DNA reads as TGCGCCAGCAGTGATGCCGAGCCCACTGGAAACACCATATATTTT. It translates to CASSDAEPTGNTIYF.

The rearrangement uses TRBV5-6 and TRBJ2-2; D might be TRBD1 (6 bases). There are 16 residues in the CDR3. The V gene's germline CDR1 is SGHDT and CDR2 YYEEEE. The V end was cut by 0 bases, the J end by 1 base, with 10 bases between. The CDR3 protein is CASSLVGQKNTGELFF. The CDR3 coding sequence is TGTGCCAGCAGCTTGGTCGGACAGAAGAACACCGGGGAGCTGTTTTTT.

The chain joins TRBV5-4 to TRBJ2-1; 8 bases match TRBD2. Germline V gene sequence: CDR1 SGHNT, CDR2 YYREEE (reference sequence). CDR3 length equals 16 residues. J was trimmed by 2 bases and V by 4 bases; bases with no gene match: 8. This CDR3 reads CASSGGGGRTYNEQFF. Here the CDR3 DNA reads TGTGCCAGCAGCGGTGGCGGGGGGCGAACCTACAATGAGCAGTTCTTC.

V usage is TRBV5-5 and J usage is TRBJ1-4; 10 nucleotides match TRBD1. The CDR3 consists of 14 residues. Germline CDR1 is SGHKS and CDR2 is YYEKEE (reference sequence). J lost 8 bases, V lost 7 bases, and 8 bases had no gene match. The CDR3 here is CASGPGQGHEKLFF. In nucleotides, the CDR3 is TGTGCCAGCGGCCCGGGACAGGGGCACGAAAAACTGTTTTTT. The entire variable domain, with the rest obtained from reference TRBV5-5 and TRBJ1-4, is as follows: DAGVTQSPTHLIKTRGQQVTLRCSPISGHKSVSWYQQVLGQGPQFIFQYYEKEERGRGNFPDRFSARQFPNYSSELNVNALLLGDSALYLCASGPGQGHEKLFFGSGTQLSVL.

DNA for the CDR3: TGTGCCAGCGCAAAACTCGGCCCCTTTAGCGGGGAGGGGGTCGGTCAGACAGATACGCAGTATTTT. Residues: CASAKLGPFSGEGVGQTDTQYF. V is TRBV27 and J is TRBJ2-3; 8 bases map to TRBD2. Looked up from germline, CDR1 is MNHEY and CDR2 is SMNVEV (reference sequence). The CDR3 has 22 amino acids. The J segment lost 3 bases and the V segment lost 8 bases, leaving 31 bases of the junction unmatched.

The J gene is TRBJ2-3, the V gene TRBV6-4; the D gene is possibly TRBD2 (6 bases). Trimming removed 8 bases at V and 6 bases at J, with 18 bases between. The CDR3 is 14 residues long. Germline V CDR1 and CDR2: MRHNA, SNTAGT. As DNA, the CDR3 is TGTGCCAGCGGAGGGGACGGGAGTCCTGATACGCAGTATTTT. Protein: CASGGDGSPDTQYF.

This clone was observed once. The V gene is TRBV27, the J gene TRBJ1-1, with D maybe TRBD1 (5 bases). The CDR3 loop spans 13 amino acids. The ends were cut back, 1 base at V and 8 bases at J, with 11 bases in the middle. Germline CDR1 is MNHEY and CDR2 is SMNVEV (reference sequence). CDR3 sequence reads: CASSLFSEGEAFF. The CDR3 DNA sequence: TGTGCCAGCAGTTTATTTTCGGAGGGGGAAGCTTTCTTT.

J is TRBJ2-7 and V is TRBV7-2, with 9 bases matching TRBD2. The CDR3 length is 14 residues. V shed 5 bases and J 3 bases; nucleotides not matched to a gene: 5. CDR1 is SGHTA and CDR2 is FQGNSA in the germline V gene. The CDR3 loop is CASSPASGNYEQYF. CDR3 sequence (DNA): TGTGCCAGCAGCCCCGCTAGCGGGAACTACGAGCAGTACTTC.

The chain recombines TRBV28 with TRBJ2-2, with a possible D match to TRBD1 (6 bases). From germline, CDR1 is MDHEN and CDR2 SYDVKM. The V end lost 6 bases, the J end lost 7 bases, and 24 bases lay between the germline ends. This CDR3 has 17 amino acids. In DNA, the CDR3 is TGTGCCAGCAGCTCGAACTTAGGGACATCTTATTTCGGGGAGCTGTTTTTT. Encoded protein: CASSSNLGTSYFGELFF.

V is TRBV4-1 and J is TRBJ1-1; D is possibly TRBD1 (5 bases). V was shortened by 4 bases and J by 5 bases, with 17 bases between the two germline ends. This CDR3 contains 15 residues. The germline gives CDR1 MGHRA, CDR2 YSYEKL. The CDR3, as DNA: TGCGCCAGCAGCCGCCAACTCGGGGGTGGAACTGAAGCTTTCTTT. Its protein is CASSRQLGGGTEAFF.

In DNA form, the CDR3 reads TGTGCCAGCAGTGAACAACTTAGGGGACTCTCCTACGAGCAGTACTTC. It is translated as CASSEQLRGLSYEQYF. The chain is built from TRBV6-1 and TRBJ2-7; D is perhaps TRBD2 (6 bases). The CDR3 consists of 16 residues. Trimming stripped 2 bases from V and 0 bases from J, with 14 bases between. CDR1 is MNHNS and CDR2 is SASEGT in the germline V gene.